The T cell receptor beta chain described here comes from a study of blood T cell repertoires in COVID-19. Study at large: Spain, Italy and the United States supplied samples that represented acute and convalescent COVID-19. PBMCs, B-cell-depleted T cells, or T cells were the source of the cDNA or gDNA that made up the material.

Original analysis: The assay estimated nucleated cells by amplifying reference gene primers. Sequencing used immunoSEQ multiplex PCR; TCRdb keeps in-frame clones, though not all of them. That table is the source of V, J and clone size, and D and trimming were worked out from the DNA. The sample lists hundreds of thousands of clones; about 82% were seen once. V gave up 1 base and J gave up 8 bases, with 11 bases separating them. The CDR3 loop spans 13 amino acids. Germline loops: CDR1 SGHTA, CDR2 FQGTGA. V and J are TRBV7-3 and TRBJ1-1; D gene unclear. This receptor was taken from a woman aged 50 to 65 with active or convalescent COVID-19. The specimen was peripheral blood. CDR3 region: CASSLSLLGEAFF. The CDR3 coding sequence is TGTGCCAGCAGCTTAAGTCTCTTGGGCGAAGCTTTCTTT.